A single T cell receptor beta chain is shown here with its context. This specimen comes from a study of T cell changes during pregnancy in multiple sclerosis. Generated by immunoSEQ multiplex PCR, the TCRdb table keeps only in-frame clones and is missing some. Of 50,000 or so clones in the sample, about 91% were seen once. The sequence was obtained from a female donor in good health, enrolled as a control in a pregnancy study. This specimen was peripheral blood, taken after pregnancy.

The CDR3 spells CASSSTGALAGVYQETQYF. DNA for the CDR3: TGTGCCAGCAGCTCCACCGGAGCGCTAGCGGGGGTCTACCAAGAGACCCAGTACTTC. V usage is TRBV7-2 and J usage is TRBJ2-5, with 10 nucleotides matching TRBD2. The CDR3 has 19 amino acids. V shed 4 bases, J shed 0 bases, and the junction held 14 bases outside the gene matches. CDR1 and CDR2 from the germline V gene are SGHTA and FQGNSA.